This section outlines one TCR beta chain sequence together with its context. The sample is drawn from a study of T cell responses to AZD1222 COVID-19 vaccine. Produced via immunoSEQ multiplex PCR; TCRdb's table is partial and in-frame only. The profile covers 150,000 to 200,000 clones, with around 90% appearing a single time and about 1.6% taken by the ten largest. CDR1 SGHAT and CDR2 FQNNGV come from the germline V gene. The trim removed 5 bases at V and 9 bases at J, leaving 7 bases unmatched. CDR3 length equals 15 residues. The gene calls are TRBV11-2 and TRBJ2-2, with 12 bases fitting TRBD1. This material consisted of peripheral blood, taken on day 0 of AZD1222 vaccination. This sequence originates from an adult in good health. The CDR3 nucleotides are TGTGCCAGCAGCCCGGGACAGGGGGCGCGGAGGGAGCTGTTTTTT. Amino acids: CASSPGQGARRELFF.